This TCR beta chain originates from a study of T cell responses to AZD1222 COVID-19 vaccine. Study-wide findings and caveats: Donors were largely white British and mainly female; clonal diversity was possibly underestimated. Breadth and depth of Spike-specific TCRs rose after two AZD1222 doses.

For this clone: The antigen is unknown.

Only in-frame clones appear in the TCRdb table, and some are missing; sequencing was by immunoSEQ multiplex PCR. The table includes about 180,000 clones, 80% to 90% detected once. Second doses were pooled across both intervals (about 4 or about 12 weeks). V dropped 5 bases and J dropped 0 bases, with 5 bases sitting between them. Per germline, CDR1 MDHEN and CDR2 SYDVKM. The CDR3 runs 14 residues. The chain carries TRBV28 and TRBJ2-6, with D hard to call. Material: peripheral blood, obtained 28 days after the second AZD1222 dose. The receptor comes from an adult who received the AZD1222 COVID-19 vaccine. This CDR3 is CASSRLSGANVLTF. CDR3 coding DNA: TGTGCCAGCAGTCGCCTCTCTGGGGCCAACGTCCTGACTTTC.